These 32 T cell receptor beta chains originate from one sample sequenced in a study of PD-L1 blockade in urothelial cancer. Time point reported: peripheral blood 6 weeks after treatment start. Some clones are missing from TCRdb's copy, which holds only in-frame ones; the method was immunoSEQ multiplex PCR. The data hold tens of thousands of clones, with 91% observed a single time. This specimen was PBMCs, taken around atezolizumab (anti-PD-L1) treatment. The receptors were gathered from a man in his sixties or seventies with urothelial cancer.

The rearrangement uses TRBV27 and TRBJ2-7; 8 bases align to TRBD1. CDR3 length: 15 amino acids. The junction had 9 bases not matched to a gene; V was cut back by 2 bases and J by 6 bases. Looked up from germline, CDR1 is MNHEY and CDR2 is SMNVEV (reference sequence). The CDR3 region has the DNA TGTGCCAGCAGTTTAGATTGGCGACAGGGGTCCGAGCAGTACTTC. It codes for CASSLDWRQGSEQYF.

The V call is TRBV30, the J call TRBJ2-3, with a weak D call TRBD2 (5 bases). Germline assignment: CDR1 GTSNPN and CDR2 SVGIG (reference sequence). Trimming left V 5 bases short and J 6 bases short, with 15 bases between. This CDR3 has 13 amino acids. The CDR3, as DNA: TGTGCCTGGGCTGGGGTGAGGGCTGATACGCAGTATTTT. It specifies CAWAGVRADTQYF.

This chain connects TRBV10-1 to TRBJ2-5, with a tentative D call TRBD1 (5 bases). The germline V and J ends were trimmed by 4 bases and 0 bases, with 6 bases remaining between them. This CDR3 has 13 amino acids. CDR1 and CDR2 (germline): WNHNN, SYGVQD (reference sequence). The CDR3 DNA reads as TGCGCCAGCAGTGGGGGCTACCAAGAGACCCAGTACTTC. This translates into CASSGGYQETQYF.

The chain uses TRBV7-3 and TRBJ2-1, with 8 bases that match TRBD2. Germline trimming cut 5 bases from V and 7 bases from J; bases unmatched to any gene: 10. CDR1 is SGHTA, CDR2 FQGTGA, per germline. The CDR3 length is 15 residues. The CDR3 DNA follows: TGTGCCAGCAGCCTGAGAGCGGGAGAAGGGAATGAGCAGTTCTTC. This gives the protein CASSLRAGEGNEQFF.

The CDR3 DNA sequence: TGTGCCAGCAGCCTACTCGGGGCCTACAATGAGCAGTTCTTC. Protein sequence: CASSLLGAYNEQFF. The chain uses TRBV7-3 and TRBJ2-1; perhaps TRBD2 as D (5 bases). Deletions cut 5 bases from V and 2 bases from J, with 10 bases between. Per germline, CDR1 SGHTA and CDR2 FQGTGA. The CDR3 runs 14 residues.

The chain joins TRBV10-3 to TRBJ1-1; no definite D call. The V gene's germline CDR1 is ENHRY and CDR2 SYGVKD. V lost 7 bases to trimming and J lost 2 bases, with 11 bases between them. The CDR3 is 13 amino acids. The CDR3 spells CAIKVSLNTEAFF. The CDR3 nucleotides are TGTGCCATCAAAGTCAGTCTTAACACTGAAGCTTTCTTT.

The chain is built from TRBV19 and TRBJ2-7; 10 bases match TRBD2. The J segment lost 3 bases and the V segment lost 3 bases, leaving 11 bases of the junction unmatched. CDR1 is LNHDA, CDR2 SQIVND, per germline (reference sequence). The CDR3 has 17 amino acids. The CDR3, as DNA: TGTGCCAGTAGTATTCTGGCTAGCGGGAGCATGGTCTACGAGCAGTACTTC. Encoded protein: CASSILASGSMVYEQYF.

The chain couples TRBV9 to TRBJ1-1, with a possible D match to TRBD1 (5 bases). Germline CDR1 and CDR2: SGDLS and YYNGEE. This CDR3 has 15 residues. V gave up 0 bases and J gave up 1 base, with 10 bases separating them. Here the CDR3 reads CASSVGGRGNTEAFF. The CDR3 DNA reads TGTGCCAGCAGCGTAGGTGGAAGGGGGAACACTGAAGCTTTCTTT.

The J gene is TRBJ1-1, the V gene TRBV9, with 9 nucleotides matching TRBD1. J was trimmed by 0 bases and V by 4 bases; bases with no gene match: 4. CDR1 and CDR2 (germline): SGDLS, YYNGEE. The CDR3 contains 15 residues. CDR3 in amino acids: CASSPRQGVNTEAFF. CDR3 coding DNA: TGTGCCAGCAGCCCCCGACAGGGGGTGAACACTGAAGCTTTCTTT. The entire variable domain, with the rest obtained from reference TRBV9 and TRBJ1-1, is as follows: DSGVTQTPKHLITATGQRVTLRCSPRSGDLSVYWYQQSLDQGLQFLIQYYNGEERAKGNILERFSAQQFPDLHSELNLSSLELGDSALYFCASSPRQGVNTEAFFGQGTRLTVV.

The chain has TRBV10-3 and TRBJ2-7, with 8 bases lining up with TRBD1. The germline V gene has CDR1 ENHRY and CDR2 SYGVKD. The V segment lost 9 bases and the J segment 0 bases; nucleotides outside the gene matches: 7. The length of the CDR3 is 14 residues. The CDR3 DNA reads TGTGCCATAGCCGGGACAGGTGACTCCTACGAGCAGTACTTC. Its protein is CAIAGTGDSYEQYF.

J is TRBJ2-2 and V is TRBV6-6; possible D gene TRBD2, 6 bases. Germline CDR1 and CDR2: MNHNY and SVGAGI (reference sequence). The CDR3 is made up of 14 amino acids. The germline V and J ends were trimmed by 1 base and 7 bases, with 10 bases remaining between them. CDR3 DNA: TGTGCCAGCAGTTACTACGGGGGAGGCGGGGAGCTGTTTTTT. Translated: CASSYYGGGGELFF.

CDR3 loop: CASRIRFRGGAGANVLTF. The DNA of the CDR3 is TGTGCCAGCAGGATCCGTTTTCGGGGAGGGGCTGGGGCCAACGTCCTGACTTTC. The chain has TRBV28 and TRBJ2-6, with 7 bases that match TRBD2. CDR3 length: 18 amino acids. CDR1 MDHEN and CDR2 SYDVKM come from the germline V gene. The trim removed 6 bases at V and 2 bases at J, leaving 13 bases unmatched.

The chain uses TRBV9 and TRBJ2-7; possible D gene TRBD2, 6 bases. The CDR3 totals 18 residues. With 2 bases removed from V and 5 bases from J, the gap between germline ends came to 26 bases. CDR1 and CDR2 from the germline V gene are SGDLS and YYNGEE. The CDR3 DNA reads as TGTGCCAGCAGCGTGTCATCTGGAGTGACTAGGGGCCCACACGAGCAGTACTTC. The encoded protein is CASSVSSGVTRGPHEQYF.

The rearrangement uses TRBV5-1 and TRBJ2-7; maybe TRBD2 (6 bases). The CDR3 loop spans 14 amino acids. Germline values: CDR1 SGHRS, CDR2 YFSETQ. The V end was cut by 4 bases, the J end by 4 bases, with 15 bases between. The CDR3 loop reads CASSLAGFGYEQYF. CDR3 coding DNA: TGCGCCAGCAGCCTCGCGGGGTTCGGGTACGAGCAGTACTTC.

V and J are TRBV5-1 and TRBJ2-7, with a possible D match to TRBD2 (6 bases). This CDR3 contains 16 residues. Germline V gene lookup returns CDR1 SGHRS and CDR2 YFSETQ. V was shortened by 4 bases and J by 4 bases, with 21 bases between the two germline ends. CDR3 sequence reads: CASSPSEGLGRYEQYF. The CDR3 nucleotides read TGCGCCAGCAGCCCTTCTGAGGGACTGGGTCGTTACGAGCAGTACTTC.

The V gene is TRBV19, the J gene TRBJ2-5, with D uncertain. V was shortened by 5 bases and J by 5 bases, with 12 bases between the two germline ends. The germline V gene encodes CDR1 LNHDA and CDR2 SQIVND (reference sequence). The CDR3 runs to 13 residues. The CDR3 sequence: CASSPLTRETQYF. As DNA, the CDR3 is TGTGCCAGTAGTCCATTGACACGGGAGACCCAGTACTTC.

The V and J genes are TRBV28 and TRBJ2-7, with TRBD2 as a possible D gene (5 bases). The germline V and J ends were trimmed by 6 bases and 6 bases, with 18 bases remaining between them. This CDR3 has 14 residues. Looked up from germline, CDR1 is MDHEN and CDR2 is SYDVKM. CDR3 amino acids: CASSRRPGGREQYF. DNA for the CDR3: TGTGCCAGCAGCAGGAGGCCTGGAGGTCGCGAGCAGTACTTC. Drawing the rest from reference TRBV28 and TRBJ2-7, the complete variable domain is DVKVTQSSRYLVKRTGEKVFLECVQDMDHENMFWYRQDPGLGLRLIYFSYDVKMKEKGDIPEGYSVSREKKERFSLILESASTNQTSMYLCASSRRPGGREQYFGPGTRLTVT.

The table lists this clone with a count of one. The chain has TRBV7-9 and TRBJ1-4, with TRBD1 matching over 9 bases. V gave up 5 bases and J gave up 6 bases; unmatched junction bases: 4. The CDR3 has 14 amino acids. From germline, CDR1 is SEHNR and CDR2 FQNEAQ (reference sequence). CDR3 DNA: TGTGCCAGCAGCCCGGGACAGGGCGATGAAAAACTGTTTTTT. Amino acids: CASSPGQGDEKLFF. The full variable domain, completed using reference TRBV7-9 and TRBJ1-4, is DTGVSQNPRHKITKRGQNVTFRCDPISEHNRLYWYRQTLGQGPEFLTYFQNEAQLEKSRLLSDRFSAERPKGSFSTLEIQRTEQGDSAMYLCASSPGQGDEKLFFGSGTQLSVL.

The chain links TRBV12-5 to TRBJ2-1; the match to TRBD2 covers 8 bases. There are 15 residues in the CDR3. The junction had 10 bases not matched to a gene; V was cut back by 5 bases and J by 7 bases. Germline CDR1 is LGHNT and CDR2 is FRNRAP. In DNA form, the CDR3 reads TGTGCTAGTGGTCAGGGTCGGGAGGGAAAAAATGAGCAGTTCTTC. It is translated as CASGQGREGKNEQFF. The full variable domain, its missing parts supplied by reference TRBV12-5 and TRBJ2-1, is DARVTQTPRHKVTEMGQEVTMRCQPILGHNTVFWYRQTMMQGLELLAYFRNRAPLDDSGMPKDRFSAEMPDATLATLKIQPSEPRDSAVYFCASGQGREGKNEQFFGPGTRLTVL.

V and J are TRBV9 and TRBJ2-1; D might be TRBD1 (10 bases). CDR3 size: 20 residues. Trimming removed 2 bases from V and 7 bases from J, with 31 bases in between. CDR1 is SGDLS, CDR2 YYNGEE, per germline. The CDR3 DNA follows: TGTGCCAGCAGCGTGGGCCCGGGACAGGGGCGAGGCGGGAGGGCGAATGAGCAGTTCTTC. The encoded protein is CASSVGPGQGRGGRANEQFF. The variable domain in full, with the rest retrieved from reference TRBV9 and TRBJ2-1, is DSGVTQTPKHLITATGQRVTLRCSPRSGDLSVYWYQQSLDQGLQFLIQYYNGEERAKGNILERFSAQQFPDLHSELNLSSLELGDSALYFCASSVGPGQGRGGRANEQFFGPGTRLTVL.

The CDR3 sequence is CASGPGGARNTEAFF. CDR3 coding DNA: TGCGCCAGCGGGCCAGGGGGCGCGCGGAACACTGAAGCTTTCTTT. The chain combines TRBV5-1 with TRBJ1-1; 8 bases align to TRBD1. The CDR3 consists of 15 residues. The junction had 9 bases not matched to a gene; V was cut back by 7 bases and J by 1 base. In germline, CDR1 is SGHRS, CDR2 YFSETQ.

The V and J genes are TRBV9 and TRBJ2-1, with D possibly matching TRBD2 (5 bases). This CDR3 has 13 amino acids. Looked up from germline, CDR1 is SGDLS and CDR2 is YYNGEE. Trimming shortened V by 2 bases and J by 7 bases, and 10 bases separated the two germline ends. The CDR3 protein is CASSVRALNEQFF. CDR3 DNA: TGTGCCAGCAGCGTGAGGGCCTTAAATGAGCAGTTCTTC.

J is TRBJ2-7 and V is TRBV28; 12 nucleotides agree with TRBD2. Per the germline V gene, CDR1 is MDHEN and CDR2 is SYDVKM. The length of the CDR3 is 14 residues. Losses at the gene ends were 5 bases for V and 4 bases for J; bases not matched to a gene: 3. CDR3 sequence (DNA): TGTGCCAGCAGTCCTAGCGGGAGGGGTTACGAGCAGTACTTC. Its translation: CASSPSGRGYEQYF.

The rearrangement uses TRBV2 and TRBJ2-3, with a tentative D call TRBD2 (5 bases). This CDR3 spans 13 amino acids. Germline loops: CDR1 SNHLY, CDR2 FYNNEI. The V end was cut by 8 bases, the J end by 1 base, with 10 bases between. The CDR3 sequence: CASSGGGTDTQYF. CDR3 nucleotides: TGTGCCAGCTCCGGAGGCGGCACAGATACGCAGTATTTT.

V gene TRBV5-4 combines with J gene TRBJ1-1; the D gene is possibly TRBD1 (6 bases). Between the trimmed V and J ends, which lost 5 bases and 6 bases, there was a span of 11 bases. CDR3 length: 12 amino acids. Germline V gene sequence: CDR1 SGHNT, CDR2 YYREEE (reference sequence). CDR3 sequence (DNA): TGTGCCAGCAGTCCGGGGGGCGCTGAAGCTTTCTTT. It is translated as CASSPGGAEAFF.

The chain couples TRBV4-1 to TRBJ2-2, with TRBD2 as a possible D gene (6 bases). This CDR3 is built from 17 residues. CDR1 and CDR2 (germline): MGHRA, YSYEKL. V lost 1 base and J 4 bases, leaving 16 bases between the germline ends. The CDR3 spells CASSQGADFSGTGELFF. The CDR3 coding sequence is TGCGCCAGCAGCCAAGGGGCTGACTTTAGCGGCACCGGGGAGCTGTTTTTT.

The chain couples TRBV7-2 to TRBJ2-6, with 7 bases matching TRBD1. V shed 4 bases and J 0 bases; nucleotides not matched to a gene: 9. CDR1 is SGHTA, CDR2 FQGNSA, per germline. This CDR3 is 18 amino acids long. The CDR3 protein is CASSSLGQSHSGANVLTF. CDR3 nucleotides: TGTGCCAGCAGCTCCCTGGGACAGTCCCACTCTGGGGCCAACGTCCTGACTTTC.

The chain combines TRBV14 with TRBJ2-2; no firm D call. The CDR3 is made up of 14 amino acids. V dropped 3 bases and J dropped 4 bases, with 9 bases sitting between them. Germline V gene data show CDR1 as SGHDN and CDR2 as FVKESK. The CDR3 loop is CASSHLGGTGELFF. For the CDR3, the DNA is TGTGCCAGCAGCCACCTAGGTGGCACCGGGGAGCTGTTTTTT. The full variable domain, with the rest looked up from reference TRBV14 and TRBJ2-2, is EAGVTQFPSHSVIEKGQTVTLRCDPISGHDNLYWYRRVMGKEIKFLLHFVKESKQDESGMPNNRFLAERTGGTYSTLKVQPAELEDSGVYFCASSHLGGTGELFFGEGSRLTVL.

The chain combines TRBV2 with TRBJ1-4; 8 bases map to TRBD1. The CDR3 is 16 residues long. Germline CDR1 SNHLY, CDR2 FYNNEI. Trimming took 6 bases from V and 10 from J; bases not matched to a gene: 16. CDR3 in amino acids: CASRPTGTGVVGKLFF. CDR3 bases: TGTGCCAGCAGGCCGACTGGGACAGGAGTGGTTGGAAAACTGTTTTTT.

The sample holds one count of this clone. The chain is built from TRBV6-5 and TRBJ2-3; TRBD2 aligns across 8 bases. The CDR3 length is 14 residues. Per the germline V gene, CDR1 is MNHEY and CDR2 is SVGAGI. V was pared by 6 bases and J by 4 bases, with 6 bases of the junction left unmatched. The CDR3 nucleotides read TGTGCCAGCAGCCTGACTAGCGCGGCAGATACGCAGTATTTT. It encodes CASSLTSAADTQYF.

This clone was counted a single time. The chain combines TRBV5-4 with TRBJ1-2; D uncertain. There are 15 residues in the CDR3. V gave up 0 bases and J gave up 2 bases, with 11 bases separating them. Germline V gene sequence: CDR1 SGHNT, CDR2 YYREEE (reference sequence). CDR3: CASSLGGTQNYGYTF. In DNA form, the CDR3 reads TGTGCCAGCAGCTTGGGTGGCACCCAAAACTATGGCTACACCTTC.

The chain uses TRBV5-6 and TRBJ2-7; D possibly corresponds to TRBD2 (6 bases). The CDR3 consists of 15 residues. CDR1 and CDR2 from the germline V gene are SGHDT and YYEEEE. The V gene lost 2 bases and the J gene lost 3 bases, with 15 bases spanning the gap. CDR3 sequence: CASSFGWPSVYEQYF. The CDR3 DNA is TGTGCCAGCAGCTTCGGGTGGCCTAGCGTCTACGAGCAGTACTTC.